This T cell receptor (beta chain) was sequenced for a study of early T cells in non-severe SARS-CoV-2 infection. There are 14 residues in the CDR3. The J segment lost 5 bases and the V segment lost 3 bases, leaving 0 bases of the junction unmatched. CDR1 and CDR2 from the germline V gene are GTSNPN and SVGIG (reference sequence). Individual cDNA molecules received unique molecular identifiers during library preparation. Using its own MiXCR run on the 5' RACE reads, TCRdb lists one record per CDR3 protein. This repertoire shows some 100,000 distinct CDR3 sequences, roughly 14% found once; its top ten account for approximately 0.54%.

Sequences were obtained from whole blood. This chain joins TRBV30 and TRBJ2-2, with 13 bases fitting TRBD2. The TCR sequence derives from an adult who was a healthcare worker with PCR-confirmed SARS-CoV-2 infection or an uninfected control (not recorded which). The CDR3 reads CAWRTSGGTGELFF. In DNA form, the CDR3 reads TGTGCCTGGAGGACTAGCGGGGGGACCGGGGAGCTGTTTTTT.